This T cell receptor (beta chain) was observed in a study of regulatory T cells in long-lasting Graves disease. This clonotype was seen more than once but under ten times. Time point of the sample: persistent/refractory GD, antithyroid drugs over 5 years with positive TRAb. From RNA extracted from PBMCs, the TCR library was made. Arm-PCR of CDR3 regions and iRepertoire HTBI primers were the basis on which TCR beta libraries were built. TCRdb reanalysed the multiplex PCR reads using MiXCR and keeps one entry per CDR3 protein. The sample carries fewer than 400,000 distinct CDR3 sequences, 20% recorded once. Germline V gene data show CDR1 as SGHAT and CDR2 as FQNNGV. The CDR3 is made up of 19 amino acids. Trimming stripped 2 bases from V and 8 bases from J, with 28 bases between.

The clonotype comes from a female donor with Graves disease. J is TRBJ2-4 and V is TRBV11-2, with D hard to call. The sequences come from peripheral blood mononuclear cells (PBMCs), collected when the disease was refractory, from a patient treated with antithyroid drugs. In nucleotides, the CDR3 is TGTGCCAGCAGCTTATCCGGAACAAATTCTTTATTAGCCAAGGACATTCAGTACTTC. Translation gives CASSLSGTNSLLAKDIQYF.